This T cell receptor beta chain was retrieved from a study of tumor and adjacent non-tumor tissue in lung cancer. Turning to the study itself: Patients comprised roughly 12 adenocarcinoma, a couple of squamous cell carcinoma and 1 small cell lung cancer. Each sample yielded 3.5 million to 5 million productive TCRbeta reads on average.

As to this clonotype: What it recognizes is unknown. A junction end diverges from the germline sequence, so it may reflect a read error.

The germline gives CDR1 SGHAT, CDR2 FQNNGV. The CDR3 contains 13 residues. RNA was extracted from bulk tissue without any cell sorting. Newly diagnosed lung cancer patients had thoracic surgery in China, August–late 2014, without prior chemotherapy. A modified ARM-PCR protocol with three rounds of nested PCR amplified TCRbeta. In TCRdb, the multiplex PCR reads were re-called with MiXCR into one record per CDR3 protein. Counted here are some 120,000 distinct CDR3 sequences, around three fifths occurring once; the ten biggest clones make up roughly 13%. Study results and limitations: Compared with tumor, normal lung showed significantly lower TCR diversity.

The V gene is TRBV11-2, the J gene TRBJ2-1; either TRBD1 or TRBD2 may supply D (6 bases each). This receptor was taken from a man aged 25-45 years with non-small cell lung cancer. Sample: lung tumor tissue. The CDR3 region is CASDLWGDNEQSF. For the CDR3, the DNA is TGTGCGAGCGACTTGTGGGGGGACAACGAGCAGTCCTTC.